These 16 T cell receptor beta chains were all obtained from the same sample, sequenced in a study of OX40 agonist ivuxolimab in advanced cancers. Data came from immunoSEQ multiplex PCR; TCRdb stores just in-frame clones and leaves some out. The data hold fewer than 80,000 clones, with about 90% observed a single time. The material sequenced was CD4+ or CD8+ T cells sorted from blood, taken in a trial of the OX40 agonist ivuxolimab. These receptors all stem from an adult with an advanced solid tumor such as melanoma, head and neck, liver or kidney cancer.

This chain connects TRBV5-4 to TRBJ1-2; tentatively, D is TRBD1 (5 bases). The CDR3 loop spans 14 amino acids. The V gene's germline CDR1 is SGHNT and CDR2 YYREEE (reference sequence). Trimming cost V 0 bases and J 4 bases, with 10 bases left between them. The chain's CDR3 is CASSLGFGGYGYTF. The CDR3 DNA follows: TGTGCCAGCAGCTTGGGTTTCGGGGGCTATGGCTACACCTTC.

The CDR3 sequence is CASSLGDTRRETQYF. CDR3 coding DNA: TGTGCCAGCAGCTTAGGGGACACCCGCAGGGAGACCCAGTACTTC. The J gene is TRBJ2-5, the V gene TRBV7-9; tentatively, D is TRBD1 (6 bases). The CDR3 length is 15 residues. V gave up 1 base and J gave up 5 bases, with 14 bases separating them. Germline V gene lookup returns CDR1 SEHNR and CDR2 FQNEAQ (reference sequence).

The table lists this clone with a count of one. The chain recombines TRBV5-1 with TRBJ2-7, with a weak D call TRBD2 (6 bases). Germline CDR1 reads SGHRS; CDR2 reads YFSETQ. The CDR3 is made up of 15 amino acids. V was trimmed by 4 bases and J by 2 bases, leaving 16 bases between them. CDR3 DNA sequence: TGCGCCAGCAGCCCCTATAGCGGCCTGACCTACGAGCAGTACTTC. Translation gives CASSPYSGLTYEQYF.

CDR3 in amino acids: CASSESGYTGELFF. The CDR3, as DNA: TGTGCCAGCAGTGAAAGCGGGTACACCGGGGAGCTGTTTTTT. The gene calls are TRBV2 and TRBJ2-2; D may be TRBD2 (6 bases). The CDR3 runs to 14 residues. The germline V gene encodes CDR1 SNHLY and CDR2 FYNNEI. Trimming pared 2 bases from V and 3 bases from J, leaving 7 bases between.

The rearrangement joins TRBV4-2 to TRBJ2-1, with no clear D. Germline lookup yields CDR1 LGHNA and CDR2 YNFKEQ. Trimming shortened V by 1 base and J by 10 bases, and 17 bases separated the two germline ends. The CDR3 is made up of 15 amino acids. The CDR3 DNA reads as TGTGCCAGCAGCCAAGGACAAGGCGGAGCTGGAGAGCAGTTCTTC. It is translated as CASSQGQGGAGEQFF.

The rearrangement links TRBV30 to TRBJ2-7; possibly TRBD1 for D (5 bases). The V and J ends lost 7 bases and 4 bases respectively, with 14 bases between them. Germline assignment: CDR1 GTSNPN and CDR2 SVGIG (reference sequence). The CDR3 has 12 amino acids. The CDR3 DNA reads TGTGCCTTTCAAATGGGGCCTTACGAGCAGTACTTC. Protein product: CAFQMGPYEQYF.

The rearrangement uses TRBV12-5 and TRBJ2-5, with 11 bases that match TRBD1. Germline-derived CDR1 and CDR2 are LGHNT and FRNRAP. V shed 3 bases, J shed 6 bases, and the junction held 3 bases outside the gene matches. CDR3 size: 14 residues. The CDR3 sequence: CASGLGQGAKTQYF. The CDR3 DNA follows: TGTGCTAGTGGTTTAGGACAGGGGGCAAAGACCCAGTACTTC.

In regard to this clone: The junction departs from the called germline gene at one end, perhaps through a read error. The chain links TRBV10-3 to TRBJ1-1, with 8 bases aligning to TRBD1. Germline V lookup: CDR1 ENHRY, CDR2 SYGVKD. The CDR3 runs to 15 residues. CDR3 protein: CATSKETGGYAEAFF. CDR3 nucleotide sequence: TGTGCCACCAGTAAAGAAACAGGGGGTTACGCTGAAGCTTTCTTT.

CDR3 loop: CASSPSQETQYF. The CDR3 bases are TGTGCCAGCTCACCTTCACAAGAGACCCAGTACTTC. The chain has TRBV18 and TRBJ2-5; D gene ambiguous. Trimming took off 3 bases at V and 2 bases at J, with 4 bases between the two ends. CDR3 size: 12 residues. CDR1 is KGHSH, CDR2 LQKENI, per germline.

The CDR3 coding sequence is TGTGCCAGTAGTCAGGGGGCTTCCTACAATGAGCAGTTCTTC. Encoded protein: CASSQGASYNEQFF. The rearrangement uses TRBV19 and TRBJ2-1, with 8 bases matching TRBD1. The CDR3 has 14 amino acids. From germline, CDR1 is LNHDA and CDR2 SQIVND (reference sequence). V shed 5 bases, J shed 1 base, and the junction held 1 base outside the gene matches.

The V gene is TRBV28, the J gene TRBJ2-1, with 7 bases fitting TRBD1. The CDR3 runs 13 residues. Losses at the gene ends were 6 bases for V and 3 bases for J; bases not matched to a gene: 2. Germline V gives CDR1 MDHEN, CDR2 SYDVKM. The chain's CDR3 is CASRRDSYNEQFF. CDR3 bases: TGTGCCAGCAGACGGGACAGCTACAATGAGCAGTTCTTC.

This rearrangement joins TRBV6-6 to TRBJ2-1; no clear D gene. Germline CDR1 MNHNY, CDR2 SVGAGI (reference sequence). The CDR3 consists of 15 residues. V lost 0 bases and J lost 2, with 8 bases in between. The CDR3 spells CASSYSRRAYNEQFF. CDR3 nucleotides: TGTGCCAGCAGTTACTCCCGGCGTGCCTACAATGAGCAGTTCTTC.

J is TRBJ1-3 and V is TRBV28; maybe TRBD1 (6 bases). V was cut by 7 bases and J by 7 bases, with 8 bases left in between. Germline CDR1 MDHEN, CDR2 SYDVKM. CDR3 size: 11 residues. DNA for the CDR3: TGTGCCAGCATCCAGGGGAACACCATATATTTT. Its translation is CASIQGNTIYF. Variable domain in full (rest from reference TRBV28 and TRBJ1-3): DVKVTQSSRYLVKRTGEKVFLECVQDMDHENMFWYRQDPGLGLRLIYFSYDVKMKEKGDIPEGYSVSREKKERFSLILESASTNQTSMYLCASIQGNTIYFGEGSWLTVV.

The chain carries TRBV1 and TRBJ2-5; TRBD2 is the table's D call, not checked against the DNA. TRBV1 is labeled a pseudogene. This CDR3 contains 10 residues. CDR3 nucleotide sequence: TGCGATTCATCCGGGGAGACCCAGTACTTC. Translation gives CDSSGETQYF.

V is TRBV19 and J is TRBJ2-1, with 8 bases that match TRBD1. The CDR3 runs 16 residues. Trimming took 4 bases from V and 3 from J; bases not matched to a gene: 8. Per germline, CDR1 LNHDA and CDR2 SQIVND (reference sequence). The CDR3 region is CASSTLGQGGYNEQFF. The CDR3 DNA is TGTGCCAGTAGTACCCTAGGACAGGGTGGCTACAATGAGCAGTTCTTC.

This clone was found once. This rearrangement joins TRBV18 to TRBJ1-4; no firm D call. Germline CDR1 KGHSH, CDR2 LQKENI. The V and J ends lost 0 bases and 11 bases respectively, with 10 bases between them. This CDR3 spans 13 amino acids. This CDR3 reads CASSPPGNSKLFF. The CDR3 DNA sequence: TGTGCCAGCTCACCACCGGGCAACAGTAAACTGTTTTTT. The complete variable domain, with remaining parts taken from reference TRBV18 and TRBJ1-4, reads NAGVMQNPRHLVRRRGQEARLRCSPMKGHSHVYWYRQLPEEGLKFMVYLQKENIIDESGMPKERFSAEFPKEGPSILRIQQVVRGDSAAYFCASSPPGNSKLFFGSGTQLSVL.